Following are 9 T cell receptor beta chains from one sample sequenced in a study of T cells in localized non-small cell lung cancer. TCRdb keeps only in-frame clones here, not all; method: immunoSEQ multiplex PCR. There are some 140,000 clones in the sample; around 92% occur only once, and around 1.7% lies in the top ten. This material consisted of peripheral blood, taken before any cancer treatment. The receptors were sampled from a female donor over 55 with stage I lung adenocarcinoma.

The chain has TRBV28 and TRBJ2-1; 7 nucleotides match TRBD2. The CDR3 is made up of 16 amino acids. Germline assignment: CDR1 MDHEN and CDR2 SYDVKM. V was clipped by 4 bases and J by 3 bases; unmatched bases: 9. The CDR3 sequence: CASSSSKRGGYNEQFF. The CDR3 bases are TGTGCCAGCAGTTCCTCAAAGCGGGGAGGCTACAATGAGCAGTTCTTC.

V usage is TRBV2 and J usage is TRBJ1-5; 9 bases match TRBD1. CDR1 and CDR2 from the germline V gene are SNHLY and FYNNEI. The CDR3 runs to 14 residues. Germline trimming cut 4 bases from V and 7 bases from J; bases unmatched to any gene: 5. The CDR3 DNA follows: TGTGCCAGCAGTGGACGGGGACAGGGCCAGCCCCAGCATTTT. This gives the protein CASSGRGQGQPQHF.

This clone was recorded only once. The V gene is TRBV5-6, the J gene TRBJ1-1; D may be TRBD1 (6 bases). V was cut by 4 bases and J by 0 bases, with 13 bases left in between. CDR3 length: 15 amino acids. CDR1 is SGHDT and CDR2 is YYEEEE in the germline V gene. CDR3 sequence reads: CASSGIQGLNTEAFF. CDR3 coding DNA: TGTGCCAGCAGCGGGATACAGGGACTGAACACTGAAGCTTTCTTT.

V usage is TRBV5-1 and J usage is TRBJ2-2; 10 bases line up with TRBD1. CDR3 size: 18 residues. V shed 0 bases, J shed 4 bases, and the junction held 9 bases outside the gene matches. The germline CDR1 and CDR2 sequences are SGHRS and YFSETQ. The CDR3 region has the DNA TGCGCCAGCAGCTTGGGACAGGGGGCGTGGAGGACCACCGGGGAGCTGTTTTTT. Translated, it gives CASSLGQGAWRTTGELFF.

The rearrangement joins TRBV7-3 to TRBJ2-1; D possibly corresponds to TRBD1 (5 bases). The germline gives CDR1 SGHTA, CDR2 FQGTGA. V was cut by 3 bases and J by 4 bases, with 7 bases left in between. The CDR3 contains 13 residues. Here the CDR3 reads CASSFDSYNEQFF. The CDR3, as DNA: TGTGCCAGCAGCTTCGACAGTTACAATGAGCAGTTCTTC.

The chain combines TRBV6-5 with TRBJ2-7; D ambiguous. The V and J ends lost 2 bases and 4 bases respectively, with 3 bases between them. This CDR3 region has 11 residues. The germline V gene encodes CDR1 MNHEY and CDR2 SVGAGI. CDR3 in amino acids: CASSYRYEQYF. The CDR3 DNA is TGTGCCAGCAGTTACCGTTACGAGCAGTACTTC.

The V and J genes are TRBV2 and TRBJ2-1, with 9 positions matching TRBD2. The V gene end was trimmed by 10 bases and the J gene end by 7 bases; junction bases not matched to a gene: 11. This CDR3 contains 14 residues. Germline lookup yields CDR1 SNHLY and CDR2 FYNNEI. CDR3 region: CATRLAGVLNEQFF. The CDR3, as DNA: TGTGCCACGAGATTAGCGGGAGTGTTAAATGAGCAGTTCTTC.

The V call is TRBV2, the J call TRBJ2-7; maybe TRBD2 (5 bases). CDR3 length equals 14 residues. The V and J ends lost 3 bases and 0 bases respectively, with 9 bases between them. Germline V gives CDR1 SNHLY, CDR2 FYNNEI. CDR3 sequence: CASSDERNSYEQYF. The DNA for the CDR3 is TGTGCCAGCAGTGATGAGCGGAACTCCTACGAGCAGTACTTC. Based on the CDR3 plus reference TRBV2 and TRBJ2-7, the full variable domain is EPEVTQTPSHQVTQMGQEVILRCVPISNHLYFYWYRQILGQKVEFLVSFYNNEISEKSEIFDDQFSVERPDGSNFTLKIRSTKLEDSAMYFCASSDERNSYEQYFGPGTRLTVT.

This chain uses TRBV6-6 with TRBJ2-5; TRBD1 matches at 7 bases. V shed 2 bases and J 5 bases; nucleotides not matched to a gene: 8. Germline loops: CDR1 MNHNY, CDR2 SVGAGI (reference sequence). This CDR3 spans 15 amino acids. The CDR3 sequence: CASSYTRQGPETQYF. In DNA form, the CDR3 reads TGTGCCAGCAGTTACACCCGACAGGGTCCGGAGACCCAGTACTTC.